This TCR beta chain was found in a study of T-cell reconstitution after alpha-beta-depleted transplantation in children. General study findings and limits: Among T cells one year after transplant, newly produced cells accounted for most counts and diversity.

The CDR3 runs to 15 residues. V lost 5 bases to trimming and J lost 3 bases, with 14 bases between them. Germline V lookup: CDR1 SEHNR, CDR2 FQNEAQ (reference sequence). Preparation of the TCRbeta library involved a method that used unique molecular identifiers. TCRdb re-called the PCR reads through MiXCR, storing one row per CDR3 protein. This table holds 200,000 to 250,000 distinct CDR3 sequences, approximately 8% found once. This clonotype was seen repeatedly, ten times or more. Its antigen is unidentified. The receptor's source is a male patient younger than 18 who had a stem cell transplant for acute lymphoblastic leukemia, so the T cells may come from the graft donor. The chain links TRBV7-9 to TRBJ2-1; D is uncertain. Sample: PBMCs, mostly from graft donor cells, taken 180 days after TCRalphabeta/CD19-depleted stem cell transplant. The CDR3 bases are TGTGCCAGCAGCCCCTGGGCGGTTATCTACAATGAGCAGTTCTTC. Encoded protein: CASSPWAVIYNEQFF.